The rows below give T cell receptor beta chains drawn from one sample of a study of T cells in Graves' hyperthyroidism and ophthalmopathy. Via MiXCR, TCRdb re-called the multiplex PCR reads, giving one row per CDR3 protein. The top ten clones hold about 9% of a sample with roughly 800,000 distinct CDR3 sequences, 38% of them seen once. Sample: blood. These receptors were collected from a man aged 18 to 30 with Graves' hyperthyroidism. CDR3s include the opening cysteine and the closing phenylalanine or tryptophan. D genes are given only for firm matches. Size is omitted from some rows. Given values are once, few, many or a class for expanded clones.

>TRBJ1-2|TRBV5-1|NA|TRBD1
TGCGCCAGCAGCCTAGGGGGCTCTAGTTCCTATGGCTACACCTTC
CASSLGGSSSYGYTF
>TRBJ2-2|TRBV5-1|NA|TRBD1
TGCGCCACCCAGGGGGCTCTGGACACCGGGGAGCTGTTTTTT
CATQGALDTGELFF
>TRBJ1-5|TRBV20-1|NA|TRBD1
TGCAGTGCTAGTGGACAGGTTAATCAGCCCCAGCATTTT
CSASGQVNQPQHF
>TRBJ1-6|TRBV2|many|NA
TGTGCCAGCAGTGATGAAGGTTCACCCCTCCACTTT
CASSDEGSPLHF
>TRBJ2-2|TRBV19|many|NA
TGTGCCAGTCTTGACAGGCGTAGCACCGGGGAGCTGTTTTTT
CASLDRRSTGELFF
>TRBJ2-5|TRBV25-1|NA|TRBD2
TGTGCCAGCAGCCAGGGGACTAGCCCTCAAGAGACCCAGTACTTC
CASSQGTSPQETQYF
>TRBJ2-7|TRBV20-1|NA|NA
TGCGGTGCGCCTGCCATACAGGGAGTCCCAACCTACGAGCAGTACTTC
CGAPAIQGVPTYEQYF
>TRBJ1-4|TRBV12-3/TRBV12-4|NA|NA
TGTGCCAGCAGTTCCCGGGGCAGGGGTGAAAAACTGTTTTTT
CASSSRGRGEKLFF
>TRBJ2-2|TRBV9|NA|TRBD1
TGTGCCAGCAGCGTAGGAGGACAGGGCCACACCGGGGAGCTGTTTTTT
CASSVGGQGHTGELFF
>TRBJ1-3|TRBV13|few|NA
TGTGCCAGCAGCTTAGGGACCACTGGAAACACCATATATTTT
CASSLGTTGNTIYF
>TRBJ2-7|TRBV5-1|few|NA
TGCGCCAGCAGCTCTTCGGACCTCTACGAGCAGTACTTC
CASSSSDLYEQYF
>TRBJ2-2|TRBV24-1|NA|TRBD1
TGTGCCACCAGTGATTCGCGGACAGGGAACACCGGGGAGCTGTTTTTT
CATSDSRTGNTGELFF
>TRBJ2-3|TRBV10-3|NA|NA
TGTGCCATCAGTGATAGGGAGGATACGCAGTATTTT
CAISDREDTQYF
>TRBJ2-7|TRBV25-1|NA|NA
TGTGCCAGCAGTTTATCAGGGCTAGCGGAGAGGGGGTACGAGCAGTACTTC
CASSLSGLAERGYEQYF
>TRBJ1-5|TRBV10-3|NA|TRBD1
TGTGCCATCAGACCCGGGACAGGGGATCGTCAGCCCCAGCATTTT
CAIRPGTGDRQPQHF
>TRBJ2-7|TRBV6-5|few|NA
TGTGCCAGCAGTTACCCTGGGGGGTACGAGCAGTACTTC
CASSYPGGYEQYF
>TRBJ2-7|TRBV7-2|NA|NA
TGTGCCAGCAGCTTAGGAAACCCCTACGAGCAGTACTTC
CASSLGNPYEQYF
>TRBJ1-1|TRBV5-6|few|NA
TGTGCCAGCAGCCCCTCGTGGAGCACTGAAGCTTTCTTT
CASSPSWSTEAFF
>TRBJ2-7|TRBV5-1|NA|NA
TGCGCCAGCAGCGTCGCTTTGCCCGGCGAGCAGTACTTC
CASSVALPGEQYF
>TRBJ2-5|TRBV13|few|TRBD1
TGTGCCAGCAGCTTAAGGGTGACAGGGGTCAGGCAAGAGACCCAGTACTTC
CASSLRVTGVRQETQYF
>TRBJ2-2|TRBV2|few|TRBD2
TGTGCCAGCAGTTTCCGGACTAGCGGGTCGAACACCGGGGAGCTGTTTTTT
CASSFRTSGSNTGELFF
>TRBJ2-7|TRBV19|many|NA
TGTGCCAGTAGTATAGCAGCAGGGATTATCTACGAGCAGTACTTC
CASSIAAGIIYEQYF
>TRBJ1-1|TRBV12-3/TRBV12-4|few|NA
TGTGCCAGCAGTTTCCATAGCTTTGAAGCTTTCTTT
CASSFHSFEAFF
>TRBJ2-5|TRBV15|many|NA
TGTGCCACCAGCAGAGATTTCCCCCGAGCTCGGGAGACCCAGTACTTC
CATSRDFPRARETQYF
>TRBJ1-2|TRBV19|few|NA
TGTGCCAGTAGTACCACATGGACAGAATCCCTTTCTAGTGGCTACACCTTC
CASSTTWTESLSSGYTF
>TRBJ1-1|TRBV12-3/TRBV12-4|few|TRBD1
TGTGCCAGCAGTTTACGGGACAGCGGGAACACTGAAGCTTTCTTT
CASSLRDSGNTEAFF
>TRBJ1-2|TRBV6-6|few|NA
TGTGCCAGCAGCCTACAGGGCCCTCCTTATGGCTACACCTTC
CASSLQGPPYGYTF
>TRBJ2-7|TRBV7-2|NA|TRBD2
TGTGCCAGCAGCCAAAGCGGGAGTCCCTACGAGCAGTACTTC
CASSQSGSPYEQYF
>TRBJ1-2|TRBV10-1|many|NA
TGCGCCAGTCGGACAGACCCCTATGGCTACACCTTC
CASRTDPYGYTF
>TRBJ2-2|TRBV30|few|NA
TGTGCCTGGAGTGGGGCGGGAAACACCGGGGAGCTGTTTTTT
CAWSGAGNTGELFF
>TRBJ2-5|TRBV10-3|NA|NA
TGTGCCAGCAGTTTTGCCGAGGGACGCGAGACCCAGTACTTC
CASSFAEGRETQYF
>TRBJ1-2|TRBV7-9|NA|TRBD1
TGTGCCAGCAGCCAGTCCCGACAGGGGACCTATGGCTACACCTTC
CASSQSRQGTYGYTF
>TRBJ1-5|TRBV10-2|many|NA
TGCGCCAGCAGTCCCGGGAGACTCGATCAGCCCCAGCATTTT
CASSPGRLDQPQHF
>TRBJ2-5|TRBV10-3|NA|NA
TGTGCCATCAGCTTGGATTTGGGGAGGAGAGAGACCCAGTACTTC
CAISLDLGRRETQYF
>TRBJ2-2|TRBV9|NA|NA
TGTGCCAGCAGCGCCGGGACACCCAACACCGGGGAGCTGTTTTTT
CASSAGTPNTGELFF
>TRBJ1-4|TRBV10-3|NA|TRBD1
TGTGCCATCAGTGGACAGGGGGAAAAACTGTTTTTT
CAISGQGEKLFF
>TRBJ2-7|TRBV15|NA|NA
TGTGCCACCAGCAGAGAACGGGGAGCCTACGAGCAGTACTTC
CATSRERGAYEQYF
>TRBJ2-7|TRBV2|NA|NA
TGTGCCAGCAGCCAAAAGCGGGCGGGGCCGAGGAACGAGCAGTACTTC
CASSQKRAGPRNEQYF
>TRBJ2-5|TRBV5-4|NA|NA
TGTGCCAGCAGCTTAACAGGGTTTATGGAAGAGACCCAGTACTTC
CASSLTGFMEETQYF
>TRBJ2-5|TRBV20-1|many|NA
TGCAGTGCTTTACTGCTAGGAGAGACCCAGTACTTC
CSALLLGETQYF
>TRBJ1-1|TRBV28|NA|NA
TGTGCCAGCAGTCTAGGGACTGCCGTCACTGAAGCTTTCTTT
CASSLGTAVTEAFF
>TRBJ2-7|TRBV6-1|many|NA
TGTGCCAGCAGACCAGACAGCAACTACGAGCAGTACTTC
CASRPDSNYEQYF
>TRBJ2-5|TRBV25-1|NA|TRBD2
TGTGCCAGCAGTGCTAGGTTTGGAACTAGCGGGACCCAGTACTTC
CASSARFGTSGTQYF
>TRBJ1-5|TRBV6-6|NA|NA
TGTGCCAGCAGTTACAGGGGGATGAGTCAGCCCCAGCATTTT
CASSYRGMSQPQHF
>TRBJ2-5|TRBV7-3|NA|NA
TGTGCCAGCAGCTTAACAAGGCCAGGGGAGACCCAGTACTTC
CASSLTRPGETQYF
>TRBJ2-5|TRBV4-1|NA|TRBD2
TGCGCCAGCAGCCAAGATGGGACTAGCGGGGTGGAGACCCAGTACTTC
CASSQDGTSGVETQYF
>TRBJ1-4|TRBV29-1|NA|TRBD1
TGCAGCGTGGTCGGGACAGGGGGTGAAAAACTGTTTTTT
CSVVGTGGEKLFF
>TRBJ1-2|TRBV12-3/TRBV12-4|NA|TRBD1
TGTGCCAGCAAAGGGGCCAGGGGGGCGTCCTATGGCTACACCTTC
CASKGARGASYGYTF
>TRBJ1-5|TRBV12-3/TRBV12-4|NA|NA
TGTGCCAGCAGCCAACACAGCGACGCGGGCAATCAGCCCCAGCATTTT
CASSQHSDAGNQPQHF
>TRBJ1-3|TRBV12-3/TRBV12-4|many|NA
TGTGCCAGCAGCCTCGGCCCTGGAAACACCATATATTTT
CASSLGPGNTIYF
>TRBJ1-1|TRBV3-1|few|NA
TGTGCCAGCAGCCAAGGGGAACGGGTGAACACTGAAGCTTTCTTT
CASSQGERVNTEAFF
>TRBJ1-2|TRBV6-5|many|TRBD1
TGTGCCAGCAGTTGGGAGACAGGGTATGGCTACACCTTC
CASSWETGYGYTF
>TRBJ2-3|TRBV11-2|NA|NA
TGTGCCAGCCACAGGGGGAGGGAGGCAGATACGCAGTATTTT
CASHRGREADTQYF